The TCR beta chain described here comes from a study of T cell responses to AZD1222 COVID-19 vaccine. Study results and caveats: Sampling that yielded the repertoires occurred only after the peak T cell response. Spike-specific TCR breadth and depth were elevated following two AZD1222 doses. Donors in the cohort were predominantly white British and more often female, and clonal diversity was possibly underestimated.

With 7 bases removed from V and 3 bases from J, the gap between germline ends came to 7 bases. There are 10 residues in the CDR3. Germline lookup yields CDR1 SQVTM and CDR2 ANQGSEA. Measured with immunoSEQ multiplex PCR; TCRdb has only the in-frame clones, and not every one. The data show some 92,000 clones, approximately 90% seen once. With regard to this clone: Antigen unknown.

The receptor was isolated from an adult in good health. The J gene is TRBJ2-7, the V gene TRBV29-1; unclear D gene. The input for sequencing was peripheral blood, taken on day 0 of AZD1222 vaccination. CDR3 protein: CSAKDYEQYF. Here the CDR3 DNA reads TGCAGCGCTAAGGACTACGAGCAGTACTTC.